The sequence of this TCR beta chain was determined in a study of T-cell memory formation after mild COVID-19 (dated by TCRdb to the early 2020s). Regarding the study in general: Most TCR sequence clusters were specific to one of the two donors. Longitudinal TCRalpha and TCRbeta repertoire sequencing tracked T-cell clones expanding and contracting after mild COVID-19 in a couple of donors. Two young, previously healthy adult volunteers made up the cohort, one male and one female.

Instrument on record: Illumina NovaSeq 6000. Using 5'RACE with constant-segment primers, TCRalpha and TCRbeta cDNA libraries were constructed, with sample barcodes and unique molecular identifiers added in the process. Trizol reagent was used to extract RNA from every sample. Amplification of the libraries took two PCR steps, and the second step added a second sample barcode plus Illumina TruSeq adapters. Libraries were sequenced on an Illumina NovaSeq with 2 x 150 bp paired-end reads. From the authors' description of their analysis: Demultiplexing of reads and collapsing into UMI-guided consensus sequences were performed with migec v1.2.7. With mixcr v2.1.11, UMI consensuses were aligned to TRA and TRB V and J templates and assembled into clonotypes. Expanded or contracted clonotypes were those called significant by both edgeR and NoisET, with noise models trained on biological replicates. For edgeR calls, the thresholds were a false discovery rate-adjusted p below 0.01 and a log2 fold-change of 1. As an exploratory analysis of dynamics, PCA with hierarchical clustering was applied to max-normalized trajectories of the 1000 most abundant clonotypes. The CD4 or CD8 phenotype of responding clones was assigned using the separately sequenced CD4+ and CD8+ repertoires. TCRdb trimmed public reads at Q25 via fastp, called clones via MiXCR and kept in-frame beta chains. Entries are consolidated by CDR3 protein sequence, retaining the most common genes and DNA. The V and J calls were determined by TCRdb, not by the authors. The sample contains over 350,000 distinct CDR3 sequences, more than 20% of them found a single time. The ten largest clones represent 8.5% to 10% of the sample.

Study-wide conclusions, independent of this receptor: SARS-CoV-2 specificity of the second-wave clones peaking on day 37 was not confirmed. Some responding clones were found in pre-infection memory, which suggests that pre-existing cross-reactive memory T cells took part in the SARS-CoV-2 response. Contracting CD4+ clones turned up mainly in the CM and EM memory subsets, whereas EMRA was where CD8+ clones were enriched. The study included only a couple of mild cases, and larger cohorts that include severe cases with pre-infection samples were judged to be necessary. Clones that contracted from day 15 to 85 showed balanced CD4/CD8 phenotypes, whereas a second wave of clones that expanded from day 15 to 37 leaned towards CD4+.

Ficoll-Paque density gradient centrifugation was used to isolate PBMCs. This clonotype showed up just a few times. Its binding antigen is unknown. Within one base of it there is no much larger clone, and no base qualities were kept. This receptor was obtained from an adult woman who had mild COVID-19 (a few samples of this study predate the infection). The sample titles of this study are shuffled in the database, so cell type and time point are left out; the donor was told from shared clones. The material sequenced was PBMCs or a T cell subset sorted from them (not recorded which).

The CDR3 corresponds to CSVRTGGSNEQFF. The DNA is as follows: TGCAGCGTCAGGACAGGGGGGAGCAATGAGCAGTTCTTC. The receptor chain draws on TRBV29-1 and TRBJ2-1; the junction holds 10 bases that match TRBD1. From the cysteine up to the phenylalanine, the CDR3 has a length of 13 residues. Kept here is only the CDR3 DNA, which spans 39 bases and is read in frame from base 1. Germline trimming: 6 bases from V, 6 bases from J; junction bases outside gene matches: 5. From a lookup of the germline V gene, CDR1 and CDR2 are SQVTM and ANQGSEA.